This entry is about one T cell receptor beta chain. The entry originates in a study of cytomegalovirus exposure and HLA in healthy donors. This table comes from immunoSEQ multiplex PCR, and its TCRdb copy is limited to in-frame clones, with some not included. The data hold approximately 140,000 clones, with 88% observed a single time. Sequenced input: PBMCs. This receptor was taken from a woman younger than 35 in good health and CMV-seropositive.

The CDR3 reads CASSLLAGVSSDTQYF. The CDR3 DNA follows: TGCGCCAGCAGCTTGCTGGCGGGAGTGTCGTCGGATACGCAGTATTTT. This sequence joins TRBV5-1 and TRBJ2-3, with 7 bases that match TRBD2. CDR3 length: 16 residues. V was pared by 1 base and J by 6 bases, with 11 bases of the junction left unmatched. Germline V gives CDR1 SGHRS, CDR2 YFSETQ.